These 20 T cell receptor delta chains originate from one sample sequenced in a study of γδ T cells in repeated Plasmodium falciparum infection. TCRdb re-processed the multiplex PCR reads via CATT. The sample records tens of thousands of delta-chain clones, roughly 1.6% being singletons. Flow sorting of PBMC yielded separate Vgamma9/Vdelta2+ and Vdelta2-negative gammadelta T cell populations for bulk repertoire analysis. Sample: gamma-delta T cells from blood. These receptor sequences come from a pool of human donors (malaria-infected and uninfected, not separated).

With regard to this clone: A far larger clone lies a single base away; this is likely a read error. Other DNA sequences in this specimen translate into the identical CDR3. The chain links TRDV1 to TRDJ1, with a tentative D call TRDD3 (6 bases). The CDR3 length is 19 residues. Germline CDR1 and CDR2: TSWWSYY and QGS. In nucleotides, the CDR3 is TGTGCTCTTGGGGAATGGGACCCAACAACAGGGGGGGACACCGATAAACTTATCTTT. Translation: CALGEWDPTTGGDTDKLIF.

This clone was seen repeatedly, ten times or more. This chain uses TRDV1 with TRDJ1, with D perhaps TRDD3 (7 bases). Deletions cut 0 bases from V and 0 bases from J, with 23 bases between. Per germline, CDR1 TSWWSYY and CDR2 QGS. The CDR3 runs to 20 residues. CDR3 sequence (DNA): TGTGCTCTTGGGGAACTAGTTCTCCTACGCACCTGGGGGGACACCGATAAACTCATCTTT. This codes for CALGELVLLRTWGDTDKLIF.

This clone has more than one count but fewer than ten. A read error likely explains why the TCRdb protein, taken from a much larger clone, differs from this DNA's translation at residue 13; the protein shown is translated from the DNA. The chain combines TRDV3 with TRDJ1, with TRDD2 as a possible D gene (5 bases). Per germline, CDR1 TVYSNPD and CDR2 GDNSRS (reference sequence). This CDR3 has 21 residues. V dropped 5 bases and J dropped 0 bases, with 37 bases sitting between them. The CDR3 nucleotides read TGTGCCGCTAATAAACCTCCCCCTTCATCTACCGGCCATGGGTACACCGATAAACTCATCTTT. The encoded protein is CAANKPPPSSTGHGYTDKLIF.

On this clone itself: The translation of this DNA and the TCRdb protein of a much larger clone differ at residue 12, probably owing to a read error; the protein shown here is translated from the DNA. This rearrangement joins TRDV1 to TRDJ1; the D gene is possibly TRDD3 (8 bases). Assignment of the J gene here rests on matching the DNA to germline, because TCRdb gives none. The V gene lost 3 bases and the J gene lost 2 bases, with 40 bases spanning the gap. The CDR3 length is 24 residues. From germline, CDR1 is TSWWSYY and CDR2 QGS. This chain's CDR3 is CALGDRKAFLSLYWGSRGTDKLIF. The CDR3 DNA reads TGTGCTCTTGGGGATCGCAAGGCCTTCCTTTCCTTGTACTGGGGGTCCCGAGGAACCGATAAACTCATCTTT.

Regarding this clone: The amino acid sequence in TCRdb belongs to a much larger clone and departs from this DNA's translation at residue 11, likely a sequencing read error; the sequence shown is translated from the DNA. The gene calls are TRDV2 and TRDJ3; 10 nucleotides agree with TRDD3. The J gene is absent in TCRdb and was assigned here via DNA matching to germline. CDR3 length: 17 amino acids. Germline lookup yields CDR1 GEAIGNYY and CDR2 EKD. CDR3 nucleotides: TGTGCCTGTGACACTGGGGGATACTCCTGGGCCACCCGACAGATGTTTTTC. As protein: CACDTGGYSWATRQMFF.

This clone was observed many times. This DNA's translation differs at residue 17 from TCRdb's protein, which comes from a much larger clone; a read error is likely, and the protein shown is translated from the DNA. The J gene is TRDJ1, the V gene TRDV1, with TRDD3 matching 11 bases. Germline V lookup: CDR1 TSWWSYY, CDR2 QGS. The CDR3 runs 24 residues. Trimming took 5 bases from V and 0 from J; bases not matched to a gene: 29. The CDR3 sequence is CALGNQAFLLPGGYRFRNTDKLIF. CDR3 sequence (DNA): TGTGCTCTTGGGAACCAGGCCTTCCTACTCCCTGGGGGATACCGGTTTCGGAACACCGATAAACTCATCTTT.

In its sample, this clone was seen a few times. Translating this DNA gives a protein that differs at residue 8 from the TCRdb one, which belongs to a much larger clone; a read error is likely, and the protein shown is this translation. The chain carries TRDV1 and TRDJ1; D unresolved. Since TCRdb gives no J gene, matching the DNA to germline was used here to assign it. Trimming shortened V by 5 bases and J by 2 bases, and 18 bases separated the two germline ends. This CDR3 spans 16 amino acids. Germline loops: CDR1 TSWWSYY, CDR2 QGS. CDR3 nucleotide sequence: TGTGCTCTTGGGTCCCCCGAGGAAAGGTGGACCGATAAACTCATCTTT. Encoded protein: CALGSPEERWTDKLIF.

Details on this clone: The protein TCRdb gives is from a much larger clone and does not agree with this DNA's translation at residue 16, likely a read error; the protein shown here comes from the DNA. The chain has TRDV1 and TRDJ2; perhaps TRDD3 as D (8 bases). This CDR3 has 20 residues. Germline assignment: CDR1 TSWWSYY and CDR2 QGS. CDR3 region: CALGELWLPRGIAKTEQLFF. As DNA, the CDR3 is TGTGCTCTTGGGGAACTTTGGCTTCCTAGGGGGATAGCTAAGACAGAACAACTCTTCTTT.

This clone has only a few counts. The mismatch at residue 3 between this DNA's translation and the TCRdb protein of a much larger clone likely reflects a read error; the protein shown is translated from the DNA. This chain links TRDV1 with TRDJ1; tentatively, D is TRDD3 (5 bases). Germline V gene sequence: CDR1 TSWWSYY, CDR2 QGS. CDR3 size: 19 residues. The CDR3 region is CAFGVLTGGRPDYTDKLIF. CDR3 DNA: TGTGCTTTTGGGGTACTAACAGGGGGGCGACCCGATTACACCGATAAACTCATCTTT.

In its sample, this clone is medium-sized (0.01 to 0.1%). The chain joins TRDV1 to TRDJ1, with 9 bases matching TRDD3. Germline V gives CDR1 TSWWSYY, CDR2 QGS. V was clipped by 7 bases and J by 3 bases; unmatched bases: 9. CDR3 length equals 15 residues. The CDR3 region is CALVGTGGHSDKLIF. DNA for the CDR3: TGTGCTCTTGTCGGTACTGGGGGACACTCCGATAAACTCATCTTT.

This clone was recorded at least ten times. A far larger clone is only one base removed, so a read error is likely. Other DNA sequences within the sample encode an identical CDR3. The chain links TRDV2 to TRDJ1; 9 nucleotides agree with TRDD3. The V gene's germline CDR1 is GEAIGNYY and CDR2 EKD. This CDR3 has 22 amino acids. The J segment lost 0 bases and the V segment lost 4 bases, leaving 26 bases of the junction unmatched. CDR3 sequence (DNA): TGTGCCTGTGATAAACGCCCTCGTCGGGGGGATACCCCTAACTCGTACACCGATAAACTCATCTTT. This translates into CACDKRPRRGDTPNSYTDKLIF.

With respect to this clone: The protein given by TCRdb reflects a much larger clone and differs at residue 4 from this DNA's translation, likely from a read error; the protein shown is the DNA's translation. The chain has TRDV1 and TRDJ1, with 8 bases lining up with TRDD3. This CDR3 contains 20 residues. Germline lookup yields CDR1 TSWWSYY and CDR2 QGS. The CDR3 is CALEEPSPPKYWGLTDKLIF. The CDR3 region has the DNA TGTGCTCTTGAGGAACCCAGCCCTCCCAAATACTGGGGGCTCACCGATAAACTCATCTTT.

This clone has ten or more counts. This probably arose from a read error, given a far larger clone one base away. Other DNA sequences in this sample translate to the same CDR3. This rearrangement joins TRDV1 to TRDJ1, with unresolved D. There are 15 residues in the CDR3. Germline lookup yields CDR1 TSWWSYY and CDR2 QGS. V lost 5 bases and J lost 11, with 24 bases in between. Written as DNA, the CDR3 is TGTGCTCTTGGGCTTAGCCCCACCGCCACCGTCAAGCTCATCTTT. The encoded protein is CALGLSPTATVKLIF.

About this clone itself: Since a far larger clone is one base different, this is likely a read error. Distinct nucleotide sequences in the sample also encode this CDR3. The chain links TRDV1 to TRDJ1; D is perhaps TRDD3 (5 bases). TCRdb leaves out the J gene; it was filled in here by matching the DNA to germline. The CDR3 is 16 residues long. Germline V gene lookup returns CDR1 TSWWSYY and CDR2 QGS. The CDR3 protein is CALGELPPPYTDKLIF. The CDR3 nucleotides are TGTGCCCTTGGGGAACTGCCCCCACCGTACACCGATAAACTCATCTTT.

This clone was seen repeatedly, ten times or more. A single base is all that separates this from a far larger clone, so a read error is likely. The sample has other DNA sequences that encode this CDR3 too. The V gene is TRDV1, the J gene TRDJ1; D is perhaps TRDD2 (5 bases). V shed 3 bases and J shed 2 bases, with 22 bases lying between them. Germline V gives CDR1 TSWWSYY, CDR2 QGS. The CDR3 has 18 residues. The CDR3 DNA is TGTGCTCTTGGGGAGCTTAGGTCACCTACTCCGGGTACCGATAAACTCATCTTT. Its protein product is CALGELRSPTPGTDKLIF.

This clone is categorized as medium-sized. In the same sample, other DNA sequences code for this CDR3. The rearrangement uses TRDV1 and TRDJ1; 10 bases fit TRDD3. Looked up from germline, CDR1 is TSWWSYY and CDR2 is QGS. The junction had 21 bases not matched to a gene; V was cut back by 0 bases and J by 2 bases. CDR3 size: 22 residues. The CDR3 coding sequence is TGTGCTCTTGGGGAACTCCTACGTGTCTCGGACTGGGGGGATACGAGGACCGATAAACTCATCTTT. Amino acid sequence: CALGELLRVSDWGDTRTDKLIF.

This clone was observed a few times. This DNA's translation and the protein TCRdb lists, from a much larger clone, do not match at residue 5, likely due to a read error; the protein shown is translated from the DNA. The rearrangement links TRDV1 to TRDJ1; 8 nucleotides line up with TRDD3. Trimming cost V 4 bases and J 2 bases; bases outside gene matches: 9. CDR1 and CDR2 (germline): TSWWSYY, QGS. This CDR3 contains 16 residues. This CDR3 is CALGGLRDTGTDKLIF. The CDR3 DNA follows: TGTGCTCTTGGGGGACTGAGGGATACGGGTACCGATAAACTCATCTTT.

This clone was found many times. A read error likely explains why the TCRdb protein, taken from a much larger clone, differs from this DNA's translation at residue 9; the protein shown is translated from the DNA. The V and J genes are TRDV3 and TRDJ1; 7 bases match TRDD3. Trimming at V came to 5 bases and at J to 7 bases, leaving 13 bases not matched to a gene. This CDR3 has 13 amino acids. Germline V gives CDR1 TVYSNPD, CDR2 GDNSRS (reference sequence). The CDR3 reads CAQRSWGDGKLIF. In nucleotides, the CDR3 is TGTGCCCAAAGGAGCTGGGGGGACGGTAAACTCATCTTT.

This clone turned up a few times. The amino acid sequence in TCRdb belongs to a much larger clone and departs from this DNA's translation at residue 3, likely a sequencing read error; the sequence shown is translated from the DNA. The rearrangement uses TRDV1 and TRDJ2; a possible D gene is TRDD3 (6 bases). The J gene was not available in TCRdb and was assigned here by matching the DNA to germline segments. Germline values: CDR1 TSWWSYY, CDR2 QGS. The length of the CDR3 is 16 residues. The CDR3 loop reads CAPGEAFCDGTAQLFF. The CDR3 bases are TGTGCTCCTGGGGAAGCTTTTTGTGATGGAACAGCACAACTCTTCTTT.

Points on this clone: A far bigger clonotype differs at one base, so this is likely a read error. Other DNA sequences in the sample encode the same CDR3. For the V gene the call is TRDV1; the J gene has no call; the table's D call, TRDD3, was not checked against the DNA. CDR3 length: 19 residues. CDR1 is TSWWSYY, CDR2 QGS, per germline. Written as DNA, the CDR3 is TGTGCTCTTGGGGAAATATGGTTCCCCCGAAATACTTACACCGATAAACTCATCTTC. This gives the protein CALGEIWFPRNTYTDKLIF.